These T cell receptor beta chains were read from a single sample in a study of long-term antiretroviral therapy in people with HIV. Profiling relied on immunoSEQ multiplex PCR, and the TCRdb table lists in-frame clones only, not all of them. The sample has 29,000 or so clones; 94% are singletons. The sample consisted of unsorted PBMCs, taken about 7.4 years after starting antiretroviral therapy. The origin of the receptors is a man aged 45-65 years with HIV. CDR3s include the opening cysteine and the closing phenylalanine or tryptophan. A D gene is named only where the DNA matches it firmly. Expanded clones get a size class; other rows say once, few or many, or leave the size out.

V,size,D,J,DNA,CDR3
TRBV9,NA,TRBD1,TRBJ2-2,TGTGCCAGCAGCGTTCAGGGGGCCGACACCGGGGAGCTGTTTTTT,CASSVQGADTGELFF
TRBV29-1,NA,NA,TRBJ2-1,TGCAGCGTTGGTCAGTTGGTTGAGAATGAGCAGTTCTTC,CSVGQLVENEQFF
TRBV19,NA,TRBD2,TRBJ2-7,TGTGCCAGTAGAATAGGAAGCGGGGACTACGAGCAGTACTTC,CASRIGSGDYEQYF
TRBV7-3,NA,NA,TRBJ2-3,TGTGCCAGCAGCTTGGGCCTCCCTACAGATACGCAGTATTTT,CASSLGLPTDTQYF
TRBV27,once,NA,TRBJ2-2,TGTGCCAGCAGTAAAAGGACAGCGAACACCGGGGAGCTGTTTTTT,CASSKRTANTGELFF
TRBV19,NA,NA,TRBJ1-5,TGTGCCAGTAGTTCGATCGCCCGACAGTATAGCAATCAGCCCCAGCATTTT,CASSSIARQYSNQPQHF
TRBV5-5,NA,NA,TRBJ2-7,TGTGCCAGCAGCTTGGCGGGGGCTTCCTACGAGCAGTACTTC,CASSLAGASYEQYF
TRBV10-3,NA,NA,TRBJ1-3,TGTGCCACCTCTCGACTTACAGGGAGTACTGGAAACACCATATATTTT,CATSRLTGSTGNTIYF
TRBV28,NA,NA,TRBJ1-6,TGTGCCAGCAGTGAGGGGCAGGCAAATAATTCACCCCTCCACTTT,CASSEGQANNSPLHF
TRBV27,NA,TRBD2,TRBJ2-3,TGTGCCAGCAGTTACAGGCCGTGGGCTAGCGGGGGATCTAGCACAGATACGCAGTATTTT,CASSYRPWASGGSSTDTQYF
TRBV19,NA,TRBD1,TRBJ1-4,TGTGCCAGTAGTTTGGGACAGGCAAGTACGCGGGGAGAAAAACTGTTTTTT,CASSLGQASTRGEKLFF
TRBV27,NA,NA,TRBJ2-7,TGTGCCAGCAGTTTAGGAATAGGGAATACCTACGAGCAGTACTTC,CASSLGIGNTYEQYF
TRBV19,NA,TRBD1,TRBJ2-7,TGTGCCAGTAGTCCCCCGACAGGGCGTTACGAGCAGTACTTC,CASSPPTGRYEQYF
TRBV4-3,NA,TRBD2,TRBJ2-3,TGCGCCAGCAGCCCGGGTAGCGGGGGGGATAATACGCAGTATTTT,CASSPGSGGDNTQYF